Shown below are 17 T cell receptor beta chains from a single sample sequenced in a study of blood T cells in healthy people across ages. Together with a sample-barcoded 5' primer, a J-beta primer mix was included in a second PCR lasting about 6 to 11 cycles. TCRdb ran MiXCR on the 5' RACE reads and lists one entry per CDR3 protein. The table includes around 520,000 distinct CDR3 sequences, about 28% detected once. This sample was also put to use in a study of T cells of mothers and their children.

The sequenced sample consisted of blood. These receptors all stem from a boy younger than 10 in good health.

The rearrangement joins TRBV20-1 to TRBJ2-3, with D uncertain. This CDR3 has 14 amino acids. The germline gives CDR1 DFQATT, CDR2 SNEGSKA (reference sequence). V was cut by 3 bases and J by 2 bases, with 12 bases left in between. CDR3 sequence: CSASGLLHTDTQYF. CDR3 coding DNA: TGCAGTGCTAGCGGGCTGTTACACACAGATACGCAGTATTTT.

This clonotype came up a few times. The chain joins TRBV5-1 to TRBJ2-2; the D is unclear. In germline, CDR1 is SGHRS, CDR2 YFSETQ. V lost 0 bases to trimming and J lost 2 bases, with 8 bases between them. The CDR3 is 15 amino acids. The CDR3 sequence: CASSLGWGNTGELFF. CDR3 nucleotide sequence: TGCGCCAGCAGCTTGGGCTGGGGAAACACCGGGGAGCTGTTTTTT.

This clonotype was observed a handful of times. The chain recombines TRBV12-3 or TRBV12-4 with TRBJ1-5, with D tentatively TRBD1 (5 bases). CDR3 size: 14 residues. Trimming removed 5 bases at V and 6 bases at J, with 14 bases between. The CDR3 nucleotides are TGTGCCAGCAGTGCCGTGGGGGGTAGTCAGCCCCAGCATTTT. This gives the protein CASSAVGGSQPQHF.

This clonotype was recorded only once. CDR3 nucleotide sequence: TGCGCCAGCAGCTTGGCCGGTCAGGGAGTGAATGAGCAGTTCTTC. As protein: CASSLAGQGVNEQFF. The V and J genes are TRBV5-1 and TRBJ2-7, with D perhaps assigned TRBD1 or TRBD2 (5 bases each). The end of the DNA fits TRBJ2-1 better, so the J call may be wrong. This CDR3 has 15 residues. The germline V gene has CDR1 SGHRS and CDR2 YFSETQ.

In its sample, this clonotype was seen a few times. The chain links TRBV19 to TRBJ2-4; tentative D call: TRBD2 (6 bases). Germline loops: CDR1 LNHDA, CDR2 SQIVND (reference sequence). V dropped 5 bases and J dropped 3 bases, with 14 bases sitting between them. This CDR3 comprises 15 residues. Here the CDR3 DNA reads TGTGCCAGTAGTCACCAGGGACTTGACAAAAACATTCAGTACTTC. Its translation is CASSHQGLDKNIQYF.

This clonotype was detected only a few times. The chain combines TRBV9 with TRBJ2-1, with TRBD2 matching 9 bases. Trimming removed 3 bases from V and 4 bases from J; junction bases left unmatched: 8. The CDR3 runs to 16 residues. The germline V gene encodes CDR1 SGDLS and CDR2 YYNGEE. Written as DNA, the CDR3 is TGTGCCAGCAGCGCGTTTCCTAGCGGGACTTACAATGAGCAGTTCTTC. This gives the protein CASSAFPSGTYNEQFF.

CDR3 amino acids: CASSGGTKEERWELFF. CDR3 DNA: TGTGCCAGCAGCGGGGGGACTAAAGAAGAACGGTGGGAGCTGTTTTTT. The rearrangement uses TRBV7-2 and TRBJ2-2; 7 nucleotides match TRBD2. V lost 5 bases, J lost 9 bases, and 15 bases stayed unmatched. The CDR3 runs 16 residues. CDR1 and CDR2 from the germline V gene are SGHTA and FQGNSA.

The chain recombines TRBV5-6 with TRBJ2-6, with D possibly matching TRBD2 (5 bases). Trimming pared 4 bases from V and 7 bases from J, leaving 15 bases between. The CDR3 sequence is 15 residues long. CDR1 and CDR2 (germline): SGHDT, YYEEEE. CDR3 amino acids: CASSLRPSGANVLTF. CDR3 in DNA: TGTGCCAGCAGCCTCCGGCCCAGCGGTGCCAACGTCCTGACTTTC.

This clonotype has more than one count but fewer than ten. The chain links TRBV20-1 to TRBJ2-5, with TRBD2 identical over 13 bases. The CDR3 consists of 14 residues. J gave up 6 bases and V 4 bases, and 5 bases lay outside the gene matches. Germline lookup yields CDR1 DFQATT and CDR2 SNEGSKA (reference sequence). CDR3 sequence (DNA): TGCAGTGCTACCACTAGCGGGGGGGCGAAGACCCAGTACTTC. This gives the protein CSATTSGGAKTQYF.

This clonotype appeared a few times. This chain connects TRBV4-1 to TRBJ2-1; unclear D gene. Germline CDR1 reads MGHRA; CDR2 reads YSYEKL. V was clipped by 3 bases and J by 4 bases, with 4 bases between them. The CDR3 has 12 residues. CDR3 sequence (DNA): TGCGCCAGCAGCCACTCTTACAATGAGCAGTTCTTC. This sequence encodes CASSHSYNEQFF.

The V and J genes are TRBV5-1 and TRBJ1-1; no firm D call. Germline V gives CDR1 SGHRS, CDR2 YFSETQ. The CDR3 runs to 14 residues. The V gene lost 0 bases and the J gene lost 1 base, with 7 bases spanning the gap. For the CDR3, the DNA is TGCGCCAGCAGCTTGGTTACAGAGAACACTGAAGCTTTCTTT. Amino acid sequence: CASSLVTENTEAFF.

This clonotype was seen many times. The rearrangement links TRBV4-3 to TRBJ2-5, with a tentative D call TRBD2 (5 bases). The CDR3 runs to 16 residues. V lost 0 bases and J 5 bases, leaving 16 bases between the germline ends. CDR1 LGHNA and CDR2 YSLEER come from the germline V gene. DNA of the CDR3: TGCGCCAGCAGCCAAGAGGTCCGAGGGAGTGGTGAGACCCAGTACTTC. Translation: CASSQEVRGSGETQYF.

The chain combines TRBV5-6 with TRBJ2-5, with TRBD1 identical over 10 bases. With V trimmed by 5 bases and J by 4 bases, 14 bases remained unmatched. This CDR3 has 17 residues. Germline CDR1 and CDR2: SGHDT and YYEEEE. The CDR3 reads CASRSGTGVLRGETQYF. The CDR3 DNA reads TGTGCCAGCAGGTCCGGGACAGGGGTACTTAGGGGAGAGACCCAGTACTTC.

This clonotype has at least ten counts. The chain couples TRBV7-2 to TRBJ2-5; a possible D gene is TRBD2 (5 bases). Trimming pared 8 bases from V and 11 bases from J, leaving 24 bases between. This CDR3 spans 14 amino acids. The germline CDR1 and CDR2 sequences are SGHTA and FQGNSA. CDR3 bases: TGTGCCAGCCGCTCGGCAGATAGACAAAGGGAGCAGTACTTC. Its translation: CASRSADRQREQYF. Looking up the rest from reference TRBV7-2 and TRBJ2-5 gives the full variable domain: GAGVSQSPSNKVTEKGKDVELRCDPISGHTALYWYRQSLGQGLEFLIYFQGNSAPDKSGLPSDRFSAERTGGSVSTLTIQRTQQEDSAVYLCASRSADRQREQYFGPGTRLLVL.

This clonotype was picked up a small number of times. Written as DNA, the CDR3 is TGTGCCAGCAGCCGTAGGGAGTCCTTACAGTTCTTC. Its translation is CASSRRESLQFF. The chain joins TRBV7-9 to TRBJ2-5; a weak D match, TRBD2 (5 bases). The DNA end is more similar to TRBJ2-1, so the J call may be wrong. In germline, CDR1 is SEHNR, CDR2 FQNEAQ (reference sequence). There are 12 residues in the CDR3.

The chain links TRBV6-5 to TRBJ1-5; 7 nucleotides line up with TRBD1. J lost 11 bases, V lost 2 bases, and 9 bases had no gene match. In germline, CDR1 is MNHEY, CDR2 SVGAGI. The CDR3 contains 14 residues. CDR3 in amino acids: CASSYDGQAGAQHF. Here the CDR3 DNA reads TGTGCCAGCAGTTACGATGGACAGGCCGGAGCCCAGCATTTT.

Points on this clonotype: The germline gene is not matched at one end of the junction; a read error may be the cause. CDR3 in amino acids: CASSQGTGSGNTLYF. The CDR3 DNA reads as TGCGCCAGCAGCCAGGGAACAGGCTCTGGAAACACCTTATATTTT. This chain connects TRBV4-3 to TRBJ1-3; D is perhaps TRBD1 (5 bases). Germline CDR1 is LGHNA and CDR2 is YSLEER. This CDR3 is built from 15 residues.